This T cell receptor (beta chain) stems from a study of CD8+CD57+ T cells in acquired aplastic anemia. V dropped 2 bases and J dropped 8 bases, with 7 bases sitting between them. CDR3 length equals 13 residues. Per germline, CDR1 SNHLY and CDR2 FYNNEI. CDR3 and TCR beta VDJ profiling relied on genomic DNA as the template. TCRdb fed the reads into MiXCR, producing one record per CDR3 protein. The sample has fewer than 200,000 distinct CDR3 sequences, 50% to 75% seen once. This receptor was taken from a human donor in good health. This chain connects TRBV2 to TRBJ1-6; D is ambiguous. Sequencing used sorted CD4+, CD8+, or CD8+CD57+ T cells (not recorded which) from PBMCs. CDR3: CASSERRDSPLHF. DNA for the CDR3: TGTGCCAGCAGTGAAAGGAGGGATTCACCCCTCCACTTT.